Below, 23 T cell receptor beta chains from the same sample are listed, as sequenced in a study of blood T cell repertoires in COVID-19 (dated by TCRdb to between 2020 and 2021). The library was obtained by the immunoSEQ multiplex PCR assay. Imported from immuneACCESS, the table was reduced by TCRdb to in-frame sequences with V and J called. These copies leave out some clones; in studies compared against another copy, an unresolved V gene accounts for under half, and the cause of the remainder is not known. The sample contains about 360,000 clones, 70% to 90% of them found a single time. The ten largest account for approximately 2.1% of the sample. The sequenced sample consisted of PBMCs or T cells enriched from blood (not recorded which). These receptors came from a woman aged 40 to 55 with acute COVID-19.

This chain links TRBV5-4 with TRBJ2-2; 9 bases agree with TRBD2. The CDR3 spans 15 residues. Per germline, CDR1 SGHNT and CDR2 YYREEE (reference sequence). The V gene end was trimmed by 4 bases and the J gene end by 1 base; junction bases not matched to a gene: 2. CDR3 coding DNA: TGTGCCAGCAGCCGACTAGCGGTGAACACCGGGGAGCTGTTTTTT. Translated, it gives CASSRLAVNTGELFF.

The chain couples TRBV11-2 to TRBJ2-4, with a tentative D call TRBD2 (6 bases). CDR3 size: 15 residues. Germline V gene lookup returns CDR1 SGHAT and CDR2 FQNNGV. V lost 10 bases, J lost 2 bases, and 18 bases lay in between. DNA for the CDR3: TGTGCCAACAGGCCTCCGGGACTTACCAAAAACATTCAGTACTTC. As protein: CANRPPGLTKNIQYF.

This chain links TRBV12-5 with TRBJ1-5; a weak D match, TRBD1 (6 bases). This CDR3 is built from 16 residues. Germline V CDR1 and CDR2: LGHNT, FRNRAP. V was shortened by 2 bases and J by 2 bases, with 13 bases between the two germline ends. The CDR3 protein is CASGLRLGGRNQPQHF. CDR3 bases: TGTGCTAGTGGTTTGAGATTAGGGGGACGCAATCAGCCCCAGCATTTT.

This chain connects TRBV27 to TRBJ1-1; D is ambiguous. The CDR3 covers 15 residues. Germline values: CDR1 MNHEY, CDR2 SMNVEV (reference sequence). The V end lost 7 bases, the J end lost 5 bases, and 20 bases lay between the germline ends. CDR3 sequence (DNA): TGTGCCAGCACCACAAAAGCGGAGCTTTTGACTGAAGCTTTCTTT. Translation gives CASTTKAELLTEAFF.

This clone was detected only once. The gene calls are TRBV27 and TRBJ2-5; maybe TRBD1 (6 bases). Germline lookup yields CDR1 MNHEY and CDR2 SMNVEV (reference sequence). This CDR3 has 15 amino acids. Trimming cost V 5 bases and J 5 bases, with 18 bases left between them. The CDR3 coding sequence is TGTGCCAGCAGTGCCTACCAGACAGGATCGGAGACCCAGTACTTC. Its translation is CASSAYQTGSETQYF.

The chain uses TRBV5-5 and TRBJ1-4; 9 bases map to TRBD1. Trimming took 4 bases from V and 3 from J; bases not matched to a gene: 7. The CDR3 is 16 residues long. Germline V CDR1 and CDR2: SGHKS, YYEKEE (reference sequence). CDR3 DNA sequence: TGTGCCAGCAGCGTGGACAGGGGTGCGGCTAATGAAAAACTGTTTTTT. The encoded protein is CASSVDRGAANEKLFF.

This chain joins TRBV3-1 (or the pseudogene TRBV3-2) and TRBJ2-7, with 9 bases fitting TRBD2. CDR3 length: 14 amino acids. Trimming removed 1 base from V and 4 bases from J; junction bases left unmatched: 2. Germline-derived CDR1 and CDR2 are LGHDT and YNNKEL (reference sequence). CDR3 region: CASSQGSGGYEQYF. The DNA of the CDR3 is TGTGCCAGCAGCCAAGGAAGCGGGGGGTACGAGCAGTACTTC.

This clone has more than one count but fewer than ten. Other DNA variants within this sample encode the same CDR3. This chain connects TRBV12-3 or TRBV12-4 to TRBJ1-2, with 9 bases identical to TRBD1. With V trimmed by 3 bases and J by 6 bases, 2 bases remained unmatched. The CDR3 extends over 13 amino acids. The CDR3 spells CASSFRQGDGYTF. The DNA of the CDR3 is TGTGCCAGCAGTTTCAGACAGGGGGATGGCTACACCTTC.

This chain links TRBV11-2 with TRBJ2-5, with TRBD2 matching over 7 bases. Germline-derived CDR1 and CDR2 are SGHAT and FQNNGV. CDR3 size: 17 residues. The ends lost 1 base at V and 5 bases at J; junction bases unmatched: 13. CDR3 nucleotides: TGTGCCAGCAGCTTAGGACTCAAGCGGGGCCCCCAGGAGACCCAGTACTTC. Its translation is CASSLGLKRGPQETQYF.

V and J are TRBV7-6 and TRBJ2-1; D perhaps matches TRBD1 (5 bases). Trimming took off 1 base at V and 8 bases at J, with 15 bases between the two ends. This CDR3 spans 15 amino acids. Per the germline V gene, CDR1 is SGHVS and CDR2 is FNYEAQ. The CDR3 region is CASSLDLGQAYEQFF. The CDR3 nucleotides read TGTGCCAGCAGCTTAGATTTGGGGCAGGCCTATGAGCAGTTCTTC. The full variable domain, its missing parts supplied by reference TRBV7-6 and TRBJ2-1, is GAGVSQSPRYKVTKRGQDVALRCDPISGHVSLYWYRQALGQGPEFLTYFNYEAQQDKSGLPNDRFSAERPEGSISTLTIQRTEQRDSAMYRCASSLDLGQAYEQFFGPGTRLTVL.

The J gene is TRBJ1-2, the V gene TRBV10-3, with 7 bases aligning to TRBD1. CDR1 and CDR2 (germline): ENHRY, SYGVKD. The CDR3 has 15 amino acids. J gave up 8 bases and V 3 bases, and 12 bases lay outside the gene matches. This CDR3 is CAISESKNYRGGYTF. The CDR3 coding sequence is TGTGCCATCAGTGAATCGAAAAACTACAGGGGAGGCTACACCTTC.

The chain combines TRBV27 with TRBJ1-1; TRBD1 matches 7 bases. Germline-derived CDR1 and CDR2 are MNHEY and SMNVEV (reference sequence). Trimming removed 5 bases from V and 1 base from J; junction bases left unmatched: 4. CDR3 length: 14 amino acids. The CDR3 DNA sequence: TGTGCCAGCAGTCCGAGACAGGGGAACACTGAAGCTTTCTTT. Translating gives CASSPRQGNTEAFF.

The sample holds one count of this clone. The chain is built from TRBV7-9 and TRBJ2-7, with 7 bases lining up with TRBD1. Per germline, CDR1 SEHNR and CDR2 FQNEAQ (reference sequence). The CDR3 sequence is 13 residues long. J gave up 6 bases and V 7 bases, and 9 bases lay outside the gene matches. The CDR3 is CASNPTGAGEQYF. The CDR3 DNA reads TGTGCCAGCAATCCCACAGGGGCGGGCGAGCAGTACTTC.

CDR3 nucleotides: TGCGCCAGCAGCTTGGGGCAGATAAGCACAGATACGCAGTATTTT. Translating it yields CASSLGQISTDTQYF. The rearrangement uses TRBV5-1 and TRBJ2-3; D not certain. Germline-derived CDR1 and CDR2 are SGHRS and YFSETQ. This CDR3 spans 15 amino acids. V was pared by 0 bases and J by 0 bases, with 8 bases between. Full variable domain (rest looked up from reference TRBV5-1 and TRBJ2-3): KAGVTQTPRYLIKTRGQQVTLSCSPISGHRSVSWYQQTPGQGLQFLFEYFSETQRNKGNFPGRFSGRQFSNSRSEMNVSTLELGDSALYLCASSLGQISTDTQYFGPGTRLTVL.

The chain has TRBV19 and TRBJ2-1; 12 bases fit TRBD2. Germline values: CDR1 LNHDA, CDR2 SQIVND (reference sequence). CDR3 size: 15 residues. With 2 bases clipped from V and 7 bases from J, the junction kept 3 bases outside the gene matches. The CDR3 region has the DNA TGTGCCAGTAGTATAATCCTAGCGGGGGGGAATGAGCAGTTCTTC. Protein: CASSIILAGGNEQFF.

This chain uses TRBV10-3 with TRBJ1-4; 9 bases are shared with TRBD1. CDR3 length: 13 residues. Trimming cost V 10 bases and J 7 bases; bases outside gene matches: 7. Germline CDR1 reads ENHRY; CDR2 reads SYGVKD. CDR3 bases: TGTGCCACCGGGACAGGGAGAGGTGAAAAACTGTTTTTT. This codes for CATGTGRGEKLFF.

V and J are TRBV3-1 (or the pseudogene TRBV3-2) and TRBJ2-2, with 7 bases fitting TRBD2. Unmatched junction bases numbered 5, after V lost 1 base and J lost 6 bases. Germline V lookup: CDR1 LGHDT, CDR2 YNNKEL (reference sequence). The CDR3 covers 15 residues. Here the CDR3 DNA reads TGTGCCAGCAGCCAAGGACTAGCTTTGGCCGGGGAGCTGTTTTTT. Its translation: CASSQGLALAGELFF.

This CDR3 reads CASSPRDRASEAFF. For the CDR3, the DNA is TGTGCCAGTAGCCCTCGGGACAGGGCATCTGAAGCTTTCTTT. This rearrangement joins TRBV19 to TRBJ1-1; TRBD1 matches at 9 bases. Germline values: CDR1 LNHDA, CDR2 SQIVND (reference sequence). Germline trimming cut 6 bases from V and 6 bases from J; bases unmatched to any gene: 8. The CDR3 has 14 residues.

This chain's CDR3 is CASSIRQGVHTQYF. The CDR3 DNA follows: TGTGCCAGTAGTATTCGACAGGGCGTACATACGCAGTATTTT. J is TRBJ2-3 and V is TRBV19, with TRBD1 matching over 7 bases. CDR3 length: 14 amino acids. J was trimmed by 7 bases and V by 3 bases; bases with no gene match: 7. CDR1 and CDR2 (germline): LNHDA, SQIVND (reference sequence). Supplemented by reference TRBV19 and TRBJ2-3, the full variable domain reads DGGITQSPKYLFRKEGQNVTLSCEQNLNHDAMYWYRQDPGQGLRLIYYSQIVNDFQKGDIAEGYSVSREKKESFPLTVTSAQKNPTAFYLCASSIRQGVHTQYFGPGTRLTVL.

The chain couples TRBV5-1 to TRBJ2-3; 8 bases align to TRBD2. The CDR3 is made up of 15 amino acids. Trimming at V came to 0 bases and at J to 8 bases, leaving 8 bases not matched to a gene. Germline CDR1 and CDR2: SGHRS and YFSETQ. This CDR3 is CASSLAAGGEGTQYF. CDR3 nucleotides: TGCGCCAGCAGCTTGGCTGCGGGGGGTGAAGGTACGCAGTATTTT.

The chain joins TRBV25-1 to TRBJ2-4; TRBD1 is a possible D gene (6 bases). Germline CDR1 is MGHDK and CDR2 is SYGVNS. There are 13 residues in the CDR3. Trimming removed 3 bases at V and 16 bases at J, with 19 bases between. The CDR3 loop reads CASSEGDTSWSYF. CDR3 DNA: TGTGCCAGCAGTGAGGGGGACACCTCGTGGTCTTACTTC. The full variable domain, in which reference TRBV25-1 and TRBJ2-4 provide the parts outside the CDR3, is EADIYQTPRYLVIGTGKKITLECSQTMGHDKMYWYQQDPGMELHLIHYSYGVNSTEKGDLSSESTVSRIRTEHFPLTLESARPSHTSQYLCASSEGDTSWSYFGAGTRLSVL.

This clone has a handful of counts. The V call is TRBV2, the J call TRBJ2-1; 7 bases match TRBD1. This CDR3 region has 15 residues. Germline V gives CDR1 SNHLY, CDR2 FYNNEI. With 0 bases clipped from V and 6 bases from J, the junction kept 5 bases outside the gene matches. The CDR3 loop is CASSEAGRTGNEQFF. The CDR3 DNA reads TGTGCCAGCAGTGAAGCAGGGCGGACAGGCAATGAGCAGTTCTTC.

The chain carries TRBV5-1 and TRBJ2-3, with TRBD2 as a possible D gene (6 bases). CDR3 length equals 15 residues. The germline V gene has CDR1 SGHRS and CDR2 YFSETQ. The germline V and J ends were trimmed by 2 bases and 4 bases, with 14 bases remaining between them. This CDR3 is CASSLENGDSDTQYF. The CDR3 coding sequence is TGCGCCAGCAGCTTAGAGAACGGGGACTCAGATACGCAGTATTTT.